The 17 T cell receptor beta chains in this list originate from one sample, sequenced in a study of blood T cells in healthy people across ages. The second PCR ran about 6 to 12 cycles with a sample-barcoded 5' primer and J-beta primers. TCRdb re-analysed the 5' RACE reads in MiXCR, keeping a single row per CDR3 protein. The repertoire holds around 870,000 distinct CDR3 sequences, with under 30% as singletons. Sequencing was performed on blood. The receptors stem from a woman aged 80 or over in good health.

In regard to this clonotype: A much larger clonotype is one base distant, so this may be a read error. CDR3 sequence (DNA): TGCAGTGCTAGACCCGGGACTAGTGGTTACGGGCAGTACTTC. This gives the protein CSARPGTSGYGQYF. V and J are TRBV20-1 and TRBJ2-7; 8 positions match TRBD2. The CDR3 runs to 14 residues. Germline loops: CDR1 DFQATT, CDR2 SNEGSKA (reference sequence).

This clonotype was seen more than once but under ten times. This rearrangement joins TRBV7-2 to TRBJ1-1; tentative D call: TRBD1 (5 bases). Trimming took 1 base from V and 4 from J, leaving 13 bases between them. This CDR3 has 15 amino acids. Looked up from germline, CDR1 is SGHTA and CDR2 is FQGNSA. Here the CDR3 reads CASSLGGPRGTEAFF. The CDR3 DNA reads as TGTGCCAGCAGCTTAGGGGGCCCGCGGGGCACTGAAGCTTTCTTT.

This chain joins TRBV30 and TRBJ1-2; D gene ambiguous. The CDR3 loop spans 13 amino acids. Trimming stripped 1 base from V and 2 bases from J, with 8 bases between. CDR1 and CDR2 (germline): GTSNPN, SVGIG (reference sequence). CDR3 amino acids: CAWSGLGNYGYTF. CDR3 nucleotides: TGTGCCTGGAGTGGCCTGGGAAACTATGGCTACACCTTC. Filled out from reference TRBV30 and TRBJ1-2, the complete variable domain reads SQTIHQWPATLVQPVGSPLSLECTVEGTSNPNLYWYRQAAGRGLQLLFYSVGIGQISSEVPQNLSASRPQDRQFILSSKKLLLSDSGFYLCAWSGLGNYGYTFGSGTRLTVV.

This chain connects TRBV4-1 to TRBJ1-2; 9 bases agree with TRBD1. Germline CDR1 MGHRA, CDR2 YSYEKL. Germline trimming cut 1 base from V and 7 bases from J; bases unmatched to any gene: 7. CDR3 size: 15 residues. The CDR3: CASSQAPRTGVGYTF. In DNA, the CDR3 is TGCGCCAGCAGCCAAGCCCCTCGGACAGGGGTTGGCTACACCTTC.

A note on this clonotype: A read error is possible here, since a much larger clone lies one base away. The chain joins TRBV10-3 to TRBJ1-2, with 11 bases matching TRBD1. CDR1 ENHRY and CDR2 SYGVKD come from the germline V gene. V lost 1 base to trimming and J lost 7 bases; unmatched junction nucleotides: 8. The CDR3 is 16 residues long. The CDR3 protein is CAISEFGTGGRSGYTF. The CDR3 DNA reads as TGTGCCATCAGTGAGTTCGGGACAGGGGGTCGTTCTGGCTACACCTTC.

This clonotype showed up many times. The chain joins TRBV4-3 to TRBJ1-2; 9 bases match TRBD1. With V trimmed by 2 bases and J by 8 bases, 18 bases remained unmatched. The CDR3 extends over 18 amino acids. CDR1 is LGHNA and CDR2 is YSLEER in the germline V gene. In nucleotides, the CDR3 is TGCGCCAGCAGCCAAATGTTTTCAGAGACAGGGGGATCGGCGGGCTACACCTTC. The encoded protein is CASSQMFSETGGSAGYTF.

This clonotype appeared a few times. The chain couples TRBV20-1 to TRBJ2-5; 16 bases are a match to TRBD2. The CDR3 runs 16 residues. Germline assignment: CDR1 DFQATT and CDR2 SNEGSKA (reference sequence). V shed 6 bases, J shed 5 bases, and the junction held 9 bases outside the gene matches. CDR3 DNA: TGCAGTGCCGGGACTAGCGGGGGGGCGAGGCGGGAGACCCAGTACTTC. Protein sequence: CSAGTSGGARRETQYF.

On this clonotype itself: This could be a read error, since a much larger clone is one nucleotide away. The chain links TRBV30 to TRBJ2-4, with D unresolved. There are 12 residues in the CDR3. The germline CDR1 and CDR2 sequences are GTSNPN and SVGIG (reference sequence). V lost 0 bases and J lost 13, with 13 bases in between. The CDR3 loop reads CAWSVTGEAQYF. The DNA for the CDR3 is TGTGCCTGGAGTGTAACCGGAGAGGCCCAGTACTTC.

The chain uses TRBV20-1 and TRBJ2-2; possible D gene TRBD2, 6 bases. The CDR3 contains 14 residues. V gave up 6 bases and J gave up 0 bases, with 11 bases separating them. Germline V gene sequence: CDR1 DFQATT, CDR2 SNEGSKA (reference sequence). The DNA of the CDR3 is TGCAGTGCGGCGGGACTGGCGAACACCGGGGAGCTGTTTTTT. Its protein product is CSAAGLANTGELFF.

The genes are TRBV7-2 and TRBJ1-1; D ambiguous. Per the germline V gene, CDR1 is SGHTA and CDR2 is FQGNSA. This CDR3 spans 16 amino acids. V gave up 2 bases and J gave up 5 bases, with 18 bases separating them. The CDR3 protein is CASSLQPATPRTEAFF. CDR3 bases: TGTGCCAGCAGCTTACAACCAGCAACCCCCAGAACTGAAGCTTTCTTT. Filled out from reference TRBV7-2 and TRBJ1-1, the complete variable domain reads GAGVSQSPSNKVTEKGKDVELRCDPISGHTALYWYRQSLGQGLEFLIYFQGNSAPDKSGLPSDRFSAERTGGSVSTLTIQRTQQEDSAVYLCASSLQPATPRTEAFFGQGTRLTVV.

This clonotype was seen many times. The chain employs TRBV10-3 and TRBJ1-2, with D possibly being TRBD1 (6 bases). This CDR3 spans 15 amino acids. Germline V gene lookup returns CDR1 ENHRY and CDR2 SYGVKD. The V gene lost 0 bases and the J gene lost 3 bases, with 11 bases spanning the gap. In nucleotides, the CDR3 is TGTGCCATCAGTGAGTCGACGGGACAACACTATGGCTACACCTTC. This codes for CAISESTGQHYGYTF.

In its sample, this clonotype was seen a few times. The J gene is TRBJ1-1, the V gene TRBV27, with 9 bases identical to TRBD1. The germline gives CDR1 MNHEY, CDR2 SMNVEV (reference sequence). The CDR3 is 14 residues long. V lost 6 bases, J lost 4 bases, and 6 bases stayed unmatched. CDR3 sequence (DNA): TGTGCCAGCAGAGCGGACAGGGGTGGCACTGAAGCTTTCTTT. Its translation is CASRADRGGTEAFF.

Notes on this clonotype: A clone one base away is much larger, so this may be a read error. As DNA, the CDR3 is TGTGCCAGCAGCTCCCGGGACAGGGTTCTCTATGAGCAGTACTTC. As protein: CASSSRDRVLYEQYF. V gene TRBV7-8 combines with J gene TRBJ2-5, with 9 bases matching TRBD1. V shed 4 bases, J shed 11 bases, and the junction held 14 bases outside the gene matches. Germline values: CDR1 SGHVS, CDR2 FQNEAQ. This CDR3 is 15 amino acids long.

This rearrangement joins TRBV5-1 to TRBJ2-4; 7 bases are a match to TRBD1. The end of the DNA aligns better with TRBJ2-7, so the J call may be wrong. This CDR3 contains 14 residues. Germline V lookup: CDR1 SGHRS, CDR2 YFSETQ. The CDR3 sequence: CASCLEQGSVEQYF. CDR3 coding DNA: TGCGCCAGCTGCCTCGAACAGGGGTCGGTCGAGCAGTACTTC.

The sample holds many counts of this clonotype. CDR3 DNA: TGTGCCAGCAGTTTATGGGGGACAGGGGTTAAGGACGAGCAGTACTTC. Translation: CASSLWGTGVKDEQYF. The V and J genes are TRBV28 and TRBJ2-7; TRBD1 agrees at 10 bases. V was clipped by 0 bases and J by 5 bases; unmatched bases: 7. Germline-derived CDR1 and CDR2 are MDHEN and SYDVKM. This CDR3 comprises 16 residues.

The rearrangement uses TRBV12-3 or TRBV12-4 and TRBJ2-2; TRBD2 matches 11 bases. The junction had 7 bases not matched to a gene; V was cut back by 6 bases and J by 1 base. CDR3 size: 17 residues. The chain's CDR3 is CASRISGLAGNTGELFF. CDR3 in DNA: TGTGCCAGCAGGATCTCTGGACTAGCGGGGAACACCGGGGAGCTGTTTTTT.

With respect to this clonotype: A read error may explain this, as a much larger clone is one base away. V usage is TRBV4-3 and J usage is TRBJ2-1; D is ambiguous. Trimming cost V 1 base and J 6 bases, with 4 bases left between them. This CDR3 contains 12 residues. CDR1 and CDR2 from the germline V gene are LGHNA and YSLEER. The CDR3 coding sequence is TGCGCCAGCAGCCAAGCCCTCAATGAGCAGTTCTTC. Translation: CASSQALNEQFF.